This T cell receptor beta chain was sequenced during a study of T cell repertoires in cytomegalovirus infection. Study-level findings and limits: The ex vivo response was dominated by HLA-C-restricted CMV-specific TCR beta clonotypes. Carriage of CMV together with the relevant HLA was identifiable through cumulative public TCR beta family frequency.

TCRdb reanalysed the reads using MiXCR and keeps one entry per CDR3 protein. The table lists a few hundred thousand distinct CDR3 sequences, around a quarter of them singletons, with 13% in the top ten. This CDR3 has 14 residues. V gave up 7 bases and J gave up 5 bases; unmatched junction bases: 6. CDR1 is MDHEN, CDR2 SYDVKM, per germline. This clonotype occurred a few times. What it binds is not known. The sample consisted of cultured PBMCs, taken from culture after CMV antigen stimulation. The chain combines TRBV28 with TRBJ2-2, with 8 bases that match TRBD1. This receptor was identified in a human donor in good health (CMV status not recorded). Some clones in this sample may be carry-over from other donors' samples. CDR3 region: CASKLGTGTGELFF. CDR3 sequence (DNA): TGTGCCAGCAAGCTGGGGACAGGAACCGGGGAGCTGTTTTTT.